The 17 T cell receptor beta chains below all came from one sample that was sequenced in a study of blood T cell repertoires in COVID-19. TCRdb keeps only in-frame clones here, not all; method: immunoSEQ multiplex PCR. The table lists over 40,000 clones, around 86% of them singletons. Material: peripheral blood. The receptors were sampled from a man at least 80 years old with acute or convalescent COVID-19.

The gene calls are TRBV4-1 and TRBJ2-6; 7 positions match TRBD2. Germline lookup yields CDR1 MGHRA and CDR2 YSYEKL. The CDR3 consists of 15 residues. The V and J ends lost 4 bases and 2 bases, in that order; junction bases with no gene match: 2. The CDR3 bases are TGCGCCAGCAGCCGTGCGGGGGCTGGGGCCAACGTCCTGACTTTC. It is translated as CASSRAGAGANVLTF.

CDR3 sequence reads: CASSLAGRMDYGYTF. The CDR3 nucleotides are TGTGCCAGCAGCTTAGCGGGGAGAATGGACTATGGCTACACCTTC. This chain uses TRBV7-2 with TRBJ1-2; D gene ambiguous. V dropped 0 bases and J dropped 3 bases, with 11 bases sitting between them. This CDR3 has 15 amino acids. Germline lookup yields CDR1 SGHTA and CDR2 FQGNSA.

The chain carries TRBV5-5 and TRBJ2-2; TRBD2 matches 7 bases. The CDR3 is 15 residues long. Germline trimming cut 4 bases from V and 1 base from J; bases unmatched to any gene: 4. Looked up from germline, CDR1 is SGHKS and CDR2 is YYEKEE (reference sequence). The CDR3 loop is CASSRSGLNTGELFF. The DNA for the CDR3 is TGTGCCAGCAGCCGTAGCGGGTTGAACACCGGGGAGCTGTTTTTT.

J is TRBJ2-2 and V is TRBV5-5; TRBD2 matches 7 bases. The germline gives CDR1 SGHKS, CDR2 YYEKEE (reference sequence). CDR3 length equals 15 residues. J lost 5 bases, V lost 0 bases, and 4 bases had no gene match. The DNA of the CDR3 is TGTGCCAGCAGCTTGGGGGGGGGAGGTACCGGGGAGCTGTTTTTT. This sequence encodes CASSLGGGGTGELFF.

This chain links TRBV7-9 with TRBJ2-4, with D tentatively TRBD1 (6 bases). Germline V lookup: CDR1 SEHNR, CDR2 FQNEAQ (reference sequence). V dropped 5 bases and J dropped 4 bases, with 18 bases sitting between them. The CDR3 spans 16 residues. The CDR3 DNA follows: TGTGCCAGCAGCCAAATCAGATCAGGGGCTAAAAACATTCAGTACTTC. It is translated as CASSQIRSGAKNIQYF. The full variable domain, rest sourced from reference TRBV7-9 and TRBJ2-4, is DTGVSQNPRHKITKRGQNVTFRCDPISEHNRLYWYRQTLGQGPEFLTYFQNEAQLEKSRLLSDRFSAERPKGSFSTLEIQRTEQGDSAMYLCASSQIRSGAKNIQYFGAGTRLSVL.

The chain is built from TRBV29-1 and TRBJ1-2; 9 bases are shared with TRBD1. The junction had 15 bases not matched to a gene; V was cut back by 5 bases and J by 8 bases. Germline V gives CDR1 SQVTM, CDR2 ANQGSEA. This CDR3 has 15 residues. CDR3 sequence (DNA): TGCAGCGTTCCCGTAACCGGGACAGGGAGGAACGGCTACACCTTC. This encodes CSVPVTGTGRNGYTF.

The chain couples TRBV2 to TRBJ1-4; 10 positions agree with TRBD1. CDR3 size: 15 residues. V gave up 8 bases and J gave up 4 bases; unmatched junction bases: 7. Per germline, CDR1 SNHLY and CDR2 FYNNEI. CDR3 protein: CASRRQGARNEKLFF. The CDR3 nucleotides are TGTGCCAGCCGGAGACAGGGGGCTCGTAATGAAAAACTGTTTTTT.

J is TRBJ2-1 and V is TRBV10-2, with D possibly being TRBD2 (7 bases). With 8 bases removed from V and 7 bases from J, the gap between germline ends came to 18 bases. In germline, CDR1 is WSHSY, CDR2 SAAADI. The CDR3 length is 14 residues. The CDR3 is CASGPEGGLNEQFF. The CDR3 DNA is TGCGCCAGCGGTCCCGAGGGGGGGCTGAATGAGCAGTTCTTC.

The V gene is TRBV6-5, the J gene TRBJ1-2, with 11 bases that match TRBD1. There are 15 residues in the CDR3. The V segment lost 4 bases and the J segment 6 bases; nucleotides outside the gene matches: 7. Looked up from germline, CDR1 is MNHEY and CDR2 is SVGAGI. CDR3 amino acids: CASSSLGQGEDGYTF. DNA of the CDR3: TGTGCCAGCAGTTCCCTGGGACAGGGGGAGGATGGCTACACCTTC.

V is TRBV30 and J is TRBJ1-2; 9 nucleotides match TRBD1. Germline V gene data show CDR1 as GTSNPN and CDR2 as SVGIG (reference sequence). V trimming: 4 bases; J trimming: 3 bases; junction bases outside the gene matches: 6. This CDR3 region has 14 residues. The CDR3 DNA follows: TGTGCCTGGACGAGGACAGGGGAGCACTATGGCTACACCTTC. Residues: CAWTRTGEHYGYTF.

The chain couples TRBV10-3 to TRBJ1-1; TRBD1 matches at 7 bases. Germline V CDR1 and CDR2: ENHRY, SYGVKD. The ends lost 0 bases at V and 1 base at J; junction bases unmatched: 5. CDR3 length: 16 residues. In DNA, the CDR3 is TGTGCCATCAGTGAGTCGACAGGGAGAGGGAACACTGAAGCTTTCTTT. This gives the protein CAISESTGRGNTEAFF.

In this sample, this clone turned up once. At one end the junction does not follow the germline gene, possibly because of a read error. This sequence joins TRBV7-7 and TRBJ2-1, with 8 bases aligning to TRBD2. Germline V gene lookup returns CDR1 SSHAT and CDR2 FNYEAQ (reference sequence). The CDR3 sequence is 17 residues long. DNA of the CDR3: TGTGCTAGCAGCCTCGACCATAGCGGGGTCTCCTACAATGAGCAGTTCTTC. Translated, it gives CASSLDHSGVSYNEQFF.

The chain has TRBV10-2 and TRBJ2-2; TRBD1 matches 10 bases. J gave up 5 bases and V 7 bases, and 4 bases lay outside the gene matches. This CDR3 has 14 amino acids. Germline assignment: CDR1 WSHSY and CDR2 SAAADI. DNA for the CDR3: TGCGCCAGCAAAGGGACAGGGGAAACCGGGGAGCTGTTTTTT. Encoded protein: CASKGTGETGELFF.

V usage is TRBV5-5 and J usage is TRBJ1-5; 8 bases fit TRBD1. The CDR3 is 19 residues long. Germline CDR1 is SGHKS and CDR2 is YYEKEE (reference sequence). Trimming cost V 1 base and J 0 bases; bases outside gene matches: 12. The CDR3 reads CASSLLAGGKSLSNQPQHF. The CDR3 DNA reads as TGTGCCAGCAGCTTGTTGGCAGGGGGCAAGAGCCTTAGCAATCAGCCCCAGCATTTT.

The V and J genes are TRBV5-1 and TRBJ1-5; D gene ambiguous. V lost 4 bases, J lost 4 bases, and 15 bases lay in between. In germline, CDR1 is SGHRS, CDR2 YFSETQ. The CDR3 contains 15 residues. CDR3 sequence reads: CASSPDSLRNQPQHF. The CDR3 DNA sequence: TGCGCCAGCAGCCCAGACTCCCTGAGAAATCAGCCCCAGCATTTT.

CDR3 amino acids: CASSRDRNQPQHF. The CDR3 DNA reads as TGTGCCAGCAGCCGGGACAGGAATCAGCCCCAGCATTTT. This sequence joins TRBV6-5 and TRBJ1-5, with 8 bases identical to TRBD1. CDR1 MNHEY and CDR2 SVGAGI come from the germline V gene. The J segment lost 4 bases and the V segment lost 6 bases, leaving 2 bases of the junction unmatched. The CDR3 contains 13 residues.

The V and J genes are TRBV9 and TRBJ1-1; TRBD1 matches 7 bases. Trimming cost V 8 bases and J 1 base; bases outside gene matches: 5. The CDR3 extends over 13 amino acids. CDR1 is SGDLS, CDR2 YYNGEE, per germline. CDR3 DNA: TGTGCCAGTTCCAGGGACAGGAACACTGAAGCTTTCTTT. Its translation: CASSRDRNTEAFF.